The 27 T cell receptor beta chains presented below share a single source sample, sequenced in a study of shared clonotypes between healthy human individuals. The assay was immunoSEQ multiplex PCR, and TCRdb's table has in-frame clones only and misses some. In the table there are around 700,000 clones, around 72% of which are singletons. The sample consisted of memory CD4+ T cells sorted from blood. Indicated subset: CD45RA-negative fraction. These receptors all come from a young woman in good health.

This clone was counted once. The chain uses TRBV6-6 and TRBJ1-2; TRBD1 matches at 10 bases. Trimming removed 8 bases from V and 7 bases from J; junction bases left unmatched: 10. Germline CDR1 MNHNY, CDR2 SVGAGI (reference sequence). The CDR3 has 14 residues. The CDR3 region has the DNA TGTGCCAGCGAGCCGGGACAGGGGCAGAGTGGCTACACCTTC. This gives the protein CASEPGQGQSGYTF.

This rearrangement joins TRBV6-1 to TRBJ2-7; D is unresolved. The length of the CDR3 is 14 residues. Germline V lookup: CDR1 MNHNS, CDR2 SASEGT. Trimming left V 3 bases short and J 6 bases short, with 15 bases between. The CDR3 bases are TGTGCCAGCAGTGATTGGGATATTCGCTTCGAGCAGTACTTC. Translating it yields CASSDWDIRFEQYF.

The V gene is TRBV28, the J gene TRBJ1-1, with D unclear. Trimming left V 3 bases short and J 3 bases short, with 11 bases between. CDR1 MDHEN and CDR2 SYDVKM come from the germline V gene. The CDR3 loop spans 14 amino acids. The chain's CDR3 is CASSFSRHDTEAFF. The CDR3 DNA sequence: TGTGCCAGCAGTTTTTCGAGGCATGACACTGAAGCTTTCTTT.

The chain is built from TRBV11-2 and TRBJ2-1; 9 nucleotides agree with TRBD1. J was trimmed by 8 bases and V by 5 bases; bases with no gene match: 7. Germline V gives CDR1 SGHAT, CDR2 FQNNGV. The CDR3 totals 14 residues. CDR3 sequence reads: CASSPGQGGDEQFF. The CDR3 nucleotides are TGTGCCAGCAGCCCGGGACAGGGTGGGGATGAGCAGTTCTTC.

This clone was detected once. CDR3 region: CSVNPPSARSYNEQFF. In DNA, the CDR3 is TGCAGCGTAAACCCCCCCAGCGCCCGCTCCTACAATGAGCAGTTCTTC. The chain recombines TRBV29-1 with TRBJ2-1; the D is unclear. This CDR3 has 16 amino acids. CDR1 SQVTM and CDR2 ANQGSEA come from the germline V gene. Deletions cut 6 bases from V and 0 bases from J, with 18 bases between.

The chain uses TRBV7-6 and TRBJ2-7, with D hard to call. Trimming stripped 5 bases from V and 2 bases from J, with 13 bases between. Germline loops: CDR1 SGHVS, CDR2 FNYEAQ. This CDR3 is 14 amino acids long. Here the CDR3 reads CASSKRAATYEQYF. The CDR3 DNA reads TGTGCCAGCAGCAAGAGAGCAGCTACCTACGAGCAGTACTTC.

The table lists this clone with a few counts. This rearrangement joins TRBV29-1 to TRBJ2-3; D is unclear. Trimming left V 6 bases short and J 0 bases short, with 13 bases between. The CDR3 totals 14 residues. Germline CDR1 and CDR2: SQVTM and ANQGSEA. Written as DNA, the CDR3 is TGCAGCGTCGCCGGGCCAGGTAGCACAGATACGCAGTATTTT. This codes for CSVAGPGSTDTQYF.

The gene calls are TRBV2 and TRBJ2-7; no reliable D call. From germline, CDR1 is SNHLY and CDR2 FYNNEI. The CDR3 extends over 12 amino acids. Trimming cost V 4 bases and J 0 bases, with 4 bases left between them. The CDR3 bases are TGTGCCAGCAGTGGGAACTCCTACGAGCAGTACTTC. This encodes CASSGNSYEQYF.

This clone was counted a single time. The chain uses TRBV7-6 and TRBJ2-1, with D perhaps TRBD1 (5 bases). This CDR3 is built from 15 residues. Per the germline V gene, CDR1 is SGHVS and CDR2 is FNYEAQ. With 5 bases removed from V and 6 bases from J, the gap between germline ends came to 17 bases. This CDR3 reads CASSPQWGSVNEQFF. In DNA, the CDR3 is TGTGCCAGCAGCCCCCAATGGGGCTCTGTCAATGAGCAGTTCTTC.

The chain carries TRBV4-2 and TRBJ1-1; D gene ambiguous. The V gene lost 0 bases and the J gene lost 7 bases, with 15 bases spanning the gap. The CDR3 runs to 15 residues. Germline-derived CDR1 and CDR2 are LGHNA and YNFKEQ. The CDR3 region is CASSQDLTQPHEAFF. The CDR3, as DNA: TGTGCCAGCAGCCAAGATCTCACCCAGCCCCATGAAGCTTTCTTT.

The J gene is TRBJ2-1, the V gene TRBV18; TRBD2 agrees at 10 bases. V was clipped by 6 bases and J by 6 bases; unmatched bases: 5. Germline V gene data show CDR1 as KGHSH and CDR2 as LQKENI. This CDR3 is built from 14 residues. The CDR3 nucleotides are TGTGCCAGCTCTTCTAGCGGGAGTCGCAATGAGCAGTTCTTC. Amino acids: CASSSSGSRNEQFF.

The chain has TRBV19 and TRBJ2-1, with a tentative D call TRBD1 (5 bases). V gave up 1 base and J gave up 6 bases, with 16 bases separating them. Germline V gene data show CDR1 as LNHDA and CDR2 as SQIVND (reference sequence). The CDR3 loop spans 16 amino acids. The CDR3 loop reads CASSIGGTRARNEQFF. CDR3 in DNA: TGTGCCAGTAGTATAGGGGGCACAAGGGCCCGCAATGAGCAGTTCTTC.

This clone was seen more than once but under ten times. The chain carries TRBV27 and TRBJ2-7, with TRBD1 identical over 9 bases. In germline, CDR1 is MNHEY, CDR2 SMNVEV (reference sequence). The CDR3 runs to 12 residues. Trimming took 8 bases from V and 2 from J; bases not matched to a gene: 1. CDR3 in DNA: TGTGCCAGCCGGACAGGGGCCTACGAGCAGTACTTC. It translates to CASRTGAYEQYF.

V is TRBV2 and J is TRBJ2-1; 8 nucleotides align to TRBD2. This CDR3 spans 15 amino acids. J gave up 8 bases and V 7 bases, and 13 bases lay outside the gene matches. Germline CDR1 and CDR2: SNHLY and FYNNEI. CDR3 sequence reads: CASIPSRTSSDEQFF. DNA of the CDR3: TGTGCCAGCATCCCGTCGCGGACTAGCTCCGATGAGCAGTTCTTC.

The chain recombines TRBV29-1 with TRBJ1-1, with D possibly TRBD1 on 5 matching bases. Germline CDR1 is SQVTM and CDR2 is ANQGSEA. The CDR3 is 14 residues long. The CDR3 region is CRATMTEMNTEAFF. The CDR3 DNA reads TGCAGGGCTACCATGACAGAGATGAACACTGAAGCTTTCTTT. The full variable domain, in which reference TRBV29-1 and TRBJ1-1 provide the parts outside the CDR3, is SAVISQKPSRDICQRGTSLTIQCQVDSQVTMMFWYRQQPGQSLTLIATANQGSEATYESGFVIDKFPISRPNLTFSTLTVSNMSPEDSSIYLCRATMTEMNTEAFFGQGTRLTVV.

This chain joins TRBV6-5 and TRBJ1-2; 9 nucleotides match TRBD1. CDR1 MNHEY and CDR2 SVGAGI come from the germline V gene. Unmatched junction bases numbered 5, after V lost 0 bases and J lost 6 bases. The CDR3 spans 15 residues. CDR3 in amino acids: CASSYSRQGVNGYTF. The CDR3 DNA follows: TGTGCCAGCAGTTACTCGAGACAGGGGGTTAATGGCTACACCTTC.

This sequence joins TRBV2 and TRBJ1-3; the match to TRBD1 covers 7 bases. Germline V gene lookup returns CDR1 SNHLY and CDR2 FYNNEI. Losses at the gene ends were 6 bases for V and 4 bases for J; bases not matched to a gene: 6. This CDR3 contains 14 residues. The CDR3 reads CASRSDRAGNTIYF. As DNA, the CDR3 is TGTGCCAGCAGAAGCGACAGGGCGGGAAACACCATATATTTT.

The gene calls are TRBV7-9 and TRBJ1-1; no clear D gene. CDR1 and CDR2 from the germline V gene are SEHNR and FQNEAQ (reference sequence). The CDR3 covers 14 residues. Trimming cost V 2 bases and J 2 bases, with 9 bases left between them. CDR3 sequence (DNA): TGTGCCAGCAGCTTATACCCGAGCAACACTGAAGCTTTCTTT. It codes for CASSLYPSNTEAFF.

In this sample, this clone turned up a few times. The chain couples TRBV28 to TRBJ2-2; D not resolved. CDR1 and CDR2 (germline): MDHEN, SYDVKM. The ends were cut back, 0 bases at V and 7 bases at J, with 12 bases in the middle. CDR3 length equals 15 residues. DNA of the CDR3: TGTGCCAGCAGTTTATGGGTTAGCTTGGGCGGGGAGCTGTTTTTT. Protein sequence: CASSLWVSLGGELFF.

The V gene is TRBV28, the J gene TRBJ1-2; 7 nucleotides agree with TRBD1. This CDR3 has 15 amino acids. Germline V gene data show CDR1 as MDHEN and CDR2 as SYDVKM. The trim removed 7 bases at V and 6 bases at J, leaving 14 bases unmatched. CDR3 sequence: CASTEAGQVFNGYTF. CDR3 in DNA: TGTGCCAGCACCGAAGCCGGACAGGTCTTTAATGGCTACACCTTC.

CDR3 in amino acids: CASSLGTLNYGYTF. Written as DNA, the CDR3 is TGTGCCAGCAGTCTCGGGACGCTTAACTATGGCTACACCTTC. The rearrangement joins TRBV28 to TRBJ1-2; tentatively, D is TRBD1 (5 bases). CDR1 and CDR2 from the germline V gene are MDHEN and SYDVKM. The CDR3 contains 14 residues. The V end was cut by 5 bases, the J end by 1 base, with 11 bases between.

The V call is TRBV11-2, the J call TRBJ1-3, with TRBD1 as a possible D gene (5 bases). The germline CDR1 and CDR2 sequences are SGHAT and FQNNGV. Trimming took 4 bases from V and 0 from J, leaving 13 bases between them. This CDR3 contains 16 residues. CDR3 amino acids: CASSSAGKVSGNTIYF. In DNA, the CDR3 is TGTGCCAGCAGCTCTGCAGGGAAGGTCTCTGGAAACACCATATATTTT.

This clone was found once. The gene calls are TRBV6-1 and TRBJ1-1; D not certain. This CDR3 contains 16 residues. V was cut by 2 bases and J by 6 bases, with 19 bases left in between. Germline V lookup: CDR1 MNHNS, CDR2 SASEGT. This CDR3 is CASSEPFPQLAAEAFF. The CDR3 DNA sequence: TGTGCCAGCAGTGAACCGTTCCCCCAGCTGGCCGCTGAAGCTTTCTTT.

This clone was counted a single time. J is TRBJ2-7 and V is TRBV4-2; D unresolved. The CDR3 sequence is 14 residues long. The germline CDR1 and CDR2 sequences are LGHNA and YNFKEQ. V was shortened by 1 base and J by 7 bases, with 14 bases between the two germline ends. The CDR3 sequence is CASSQGVRRDEQYF. As DNA, the CDR3 is TGTGCCAGCAGCCAAGGGGTCCGTAGAGATGAGCAGTACTTC.

This clone was counted once. J is TRBJ1-2 and V is TRBV5-4; 8 bases match TRBD1. J lost 4 bases, V lost 2 bases, and 13 bases had no gene match. The V gene's germline CDR1 is SGHNT and CDR2 YYREEE (reference sequence). CDR3 length equals 17 residues. CDR3 DNA sequence: TGTGCCAGCAGCTTACTACAGGGGGTCCAAAACCCCTATGGCTACACCTTC. Translation gives CASSLLQGVQNPYGYTF.

About this clone itself: Given a much more abundant clone one base away, this may be a read error. The chain carries TRBV6-1 and TRBJ2-7; TRBD1 aligns across 9 bases. Looked up from germline, CDR1 is MNHNS and CDR2 is SASEGT. The V segment lost 4 bases and the J segment 4 bases; nucleotides outside the gene matches: 2. This CDR3 spans 13 amino acids. The CDR3 spells CASSGDREYEQYF. The CDR3 nucleotides read TGTGCCAGCAGTGGGGACAGGGAGTACGAGCAGTACTTC.

This chain connects TRBV6-6 to TRBJ1-2; 9 nucleotides agree with TRBD1. V gave up 5 bases and J gave up 3 bases; unmatched junction bases: 7. Germline lookup yields CDR1 MNHNY and CDR2 SVGAGI (reference sequence). The CDR3 is 15 residues long. The CDR3 DNA is TGTGCCAGCAGTCCAGTGGACAGGGGAGACTATGGCTACACCTTC. This gives the protein CASSPVDRGDYGYTF.